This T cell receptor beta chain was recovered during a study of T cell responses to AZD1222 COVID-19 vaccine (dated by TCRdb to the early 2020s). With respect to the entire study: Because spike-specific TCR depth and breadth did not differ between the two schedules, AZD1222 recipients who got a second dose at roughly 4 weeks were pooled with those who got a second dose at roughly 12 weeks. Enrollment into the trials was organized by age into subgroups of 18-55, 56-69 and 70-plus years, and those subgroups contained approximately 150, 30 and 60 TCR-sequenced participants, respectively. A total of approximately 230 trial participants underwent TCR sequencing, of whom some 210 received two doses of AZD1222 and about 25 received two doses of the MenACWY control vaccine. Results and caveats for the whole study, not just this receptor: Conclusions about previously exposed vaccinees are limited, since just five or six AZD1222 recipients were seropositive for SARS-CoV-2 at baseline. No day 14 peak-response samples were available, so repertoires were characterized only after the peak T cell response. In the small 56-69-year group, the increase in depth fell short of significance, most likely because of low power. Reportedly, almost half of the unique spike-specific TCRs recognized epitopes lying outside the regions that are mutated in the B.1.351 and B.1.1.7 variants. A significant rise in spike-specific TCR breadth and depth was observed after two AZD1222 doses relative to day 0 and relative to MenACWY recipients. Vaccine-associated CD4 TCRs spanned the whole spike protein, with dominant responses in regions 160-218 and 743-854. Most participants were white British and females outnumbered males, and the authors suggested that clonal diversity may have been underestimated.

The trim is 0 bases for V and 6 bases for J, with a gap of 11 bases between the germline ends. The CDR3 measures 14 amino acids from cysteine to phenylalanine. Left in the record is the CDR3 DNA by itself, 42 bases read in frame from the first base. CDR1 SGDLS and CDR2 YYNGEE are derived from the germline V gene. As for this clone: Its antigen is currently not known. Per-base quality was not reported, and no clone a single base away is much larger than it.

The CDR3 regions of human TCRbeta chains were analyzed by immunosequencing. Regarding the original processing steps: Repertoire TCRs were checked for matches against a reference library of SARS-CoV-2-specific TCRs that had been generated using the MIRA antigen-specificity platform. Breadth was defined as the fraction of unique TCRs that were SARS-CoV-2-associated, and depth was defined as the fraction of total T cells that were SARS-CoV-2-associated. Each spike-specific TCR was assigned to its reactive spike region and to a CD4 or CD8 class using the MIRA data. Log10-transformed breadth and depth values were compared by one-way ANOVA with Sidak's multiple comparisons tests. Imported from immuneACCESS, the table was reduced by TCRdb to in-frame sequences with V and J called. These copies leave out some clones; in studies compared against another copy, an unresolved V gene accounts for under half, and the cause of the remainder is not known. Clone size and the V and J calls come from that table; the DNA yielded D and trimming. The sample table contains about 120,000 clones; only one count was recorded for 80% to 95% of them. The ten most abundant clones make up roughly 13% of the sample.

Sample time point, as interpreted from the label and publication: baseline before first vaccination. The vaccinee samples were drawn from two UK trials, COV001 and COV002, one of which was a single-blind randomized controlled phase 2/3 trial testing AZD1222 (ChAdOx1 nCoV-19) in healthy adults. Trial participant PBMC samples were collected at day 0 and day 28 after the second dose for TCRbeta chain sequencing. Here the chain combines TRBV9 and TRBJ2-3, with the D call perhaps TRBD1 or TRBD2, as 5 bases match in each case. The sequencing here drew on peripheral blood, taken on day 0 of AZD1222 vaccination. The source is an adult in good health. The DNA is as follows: TGTGCCAGCAGCGTAGCGGGGCAGGCCGATACGCAGTATTTT. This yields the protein CASSVAGQADTQYF.